Listed here are 2 T cell receptor beta chains from one sample, sequenced in a study of technical replicates of blood from a few donors. Some clones are missing from TCRdb's copy, which holds only in-frame ones; the method was immunoSEQ multiplex PCR. The profile shows tens of thousands of clones, 90% to 95% of them singletons. Sequenced material: T cells isolated from PBMCs. These receptors came from a human donor in good health.

Written as DNA, the CDR3 is TGTGCCAGCAGCTTGGTACTAGCGGGAGCCAATGAGCAGTTCTTC. It codes for CASSLVLAGANEQFF. This rearrangement joins TRBV5-4 to TRBJ2-1, with 11 bases lining up with TRBD2. This CDR3 spans 15 amino acids. Germline V gene lookup returns CDR1 SGHNT and CDR2 YYREEE (reference sequence). J was trimmed by 6 bases and V by 0 bases; bases with no gene match: 2.

The chain couples TRBV14 to TRBJ2-1; a weak D match, TRBD1 (5 bases). CDR3 length equals 14 residues. Per germline, CDR1 SGHDN and CDR2 FVKESK. Trimming removed 3 bases from V and 5 bases from J, with 11 bases in between. In DNA form, the CDR3 reads TGTGCCAGCAGCCAGACAGCCTTGGACAATGAGCAGTTCTTC. It translates to CASSQTALDNEQFF. Filled out from reference TRBV14 and TRBJ2-1, the complete variable domain reads EAGVTQFPSHSVIEKGQTVTLRCDPISGHDNLYWYRRVMGKEIKFLLHFVKESKQDESGMPNNRFLAERTGGTYSTLKVQPAELEDSGVYFCASSQTALDNEQFFGPGTRLTVL.